This entry describes one T cell receptor beta chain. Single viable CD3+CD4+CD8-CD45RO+ cells were sorted as the memory CD4+ T cells. These data are taken from a study of memory CD4+ T cells and cytomegalovirus serostatus. TCRdb keeps only in-frame clones here, not all; method: immunoSEQ multiplex PCR. There are 50,000 to 75,000 clones in the sample; 75% to 90% occur only once, and 0.88% lies in the top ten. V gave up 4 bases and J gave up 5 bases, with 13 bases separating them. Germline lookup yields CDR1 KGHSH and CDR2 LQKENI. This CDR3 contains 14 residues. Sequencing input: memory CD4+ T cells from blood. The TCR originated in an adult in good health and CMV-seronegative. The chain links TRBV18 to TRBJ2-3; D may be TRBD2 (6 bases). Written as DNA, the CDR3 is TGTGCCAGCTCACAGTCCCTCGGGGGAGATACGCAGTATTTT. It encodes CASSQSLGGDTQYF. Complete variable domain (other parts from reference TRBV18 and TRBJ2-3): NAGVMQNPRHLVRRRGQEARLRCSPMKGHSHVYWYRQLPEEGLKFMVYLQKENIIDESGMPKERFSAEFPKEGPSILRIQQVVRGDSAAYFCASSQSLGGDTQYFGPGTRLTVL.